The clone carrying this TCR beta chain was seen more than once but under ten times. Its antigen remains unknown. The CDR3 is 15 residues long. V trimming: 10 bases; J trimming: 0 bases; junction bases outside the gene matches: 8. Germline loops: CDR1 SGHRS, CDR2 YFSETQ. These data are taken from a study of identical twins. Notes on the study in general: Models, which agreed with sharing between unrelated individuals, nonetheless underestimated the out-of-frame TCR alpha sharing seen in monozygotic twins. These conclusions were based on statistical analysis (cross-sectional, not following the same donors). Out-of-frame alpha sequences that twins shared showed excess low generation probability.

One entry per CDR3 protein, called by TCRdb with MiXCR from the 5' RACE reads. In the table there are 400,000 to 600,000 distinct CDR3 sequences, around 20% of which are singletons. The data were also submitted as part of a second study, on yellow fever vaccine responses in identical twins. That report adds: The authors reported partly convergent, partly personalized vaccine responses in identical twins.

This TCR was recovered from a woman aged 18-30 years in good health. The sample taken for sequencing was CD4+ T cells sorted from blood. The chain employs TRBV5-1 and TRBJ2-2; 8 bases align to TRBD1. The CDR3 sequence is CAGSPTGANTGELFF. CDR3 coding DNA: TGCGCCGGTTCTCCGACAGGGGCGAACACCGGGGAGCTGTTTTTT.